The entry below gives a single TCR beta chain sequence along with its context. Its antigen is as yet unknown. The data originate from a study of T cell repertoires in cytomegalovirus infection. Looking at the study overall: Indications came from public TCR beta signatures; they pointed to CMV infection and to a matching HLA type. Study-wide points: Summed public TCR beta family frequency identified CMV carriers bearing the relevant HLA. HLA-C-restricted TCR beta clonotypes specific for CMV led the ex vivo response.

TCRdb reprocessed the reads with MiXCR, giving one entry per CDR3 protein. Among approximately 550,000 distinct CDR3 sequences listed, about 17% were seen once. Germline loops: CDR1 MNHEY, CDR2 SMNVEV (reference sequence). This CDR3 region has 12 residues. Between the trimmed V and J ends, which lost 7 bases and 6 bases, there was a span of 13 bases. The chain employs TRBV27 and TRBJ2-7; D is undetermined. This TCR was sampled from a human donor in good health (CMV status not recorded). Some clones in this sample may be carry-over from other donors' samples. Material: CD8+ T cells from PBMCs. This chain's CDR3 is CASKGPRGEQYF. For the CDR3, the DNA is TGTGCCAGCAAGGGTCCGCGAGGCGAGCAGTACTTC.